In its sample, the clone carrying this T cell receptor beta chain ranks as medium-sized. The antigen is not known. The sample comes from a study of spatial heterogeneity in lung cancer. A single record per CDR3 protein comes from TCRdb applying MiXCR to the 5' RACE reads. This table has around 4,800 distinct CDR3 sequences, roughly 8.1% appearing once. The germline gives CDR1 DFQATT, CDR2 SNEGSKA (reference sequence). The CDR3 covers 15 residues. With V trimmed by 0 bases and J by 7 bases, 9 bases remained unmatched. Indicated time point: sample taken at primary tumor resection. Study findings and constraints: For expanded intratumoral alpha and beta TCRs, counts tracked tumor mutation counts.

This receptor was identified in a male donor with early-stage non-small cell lung cancer. This specimen consisted of lung tumor tissue, obtained at surgery. This chain joins TRBV20-1 and TRBJ2-7; 10 positions agree with TRBD2. The CDR3 coding sequence is TGCAGTGCTAGAGACCCCAGGGCTAGCGGGAGAGAGCAGTACTTC. It translates to CSARDPRASGREQYF.